This TCR beta chain stems from a study of control samples from healthy donors and cancer patients. Here immunoSEQ multiplex PCR was the method, and the copy in TCRdb shows in-frame clones only, minus some. The sample has approximately 90,000 clones; around four fifths are singletons. The V gene end was trimmed by 1 base and the J gene end by 5 bases; junction bases not matched to a gene: 8. This CDR3 spans 15 amino acids. Germline V gene sequence: CDR1 GTSNPN, CDR2 SVGIG (reference sequence). Sequencing was carried out using blood. The receptor's source is a man aged 30 to 45 in good health. This rearrangement joins TRBV30 to TRBJ1-1, with 9 bases fitting TRBD1. The CDR3 region is CAWSGRDRERTEAFF. The CDR3, as DNA: TGTGCCTGGAGTGGCCGGGACAGGGAGAGGACTGAAGCTTTCTTT.